This TCR beta chain originates from a study of blood T cell repertoires in COVID-19. Study in general: Spain, Italy and the United States supplied samples that represented acute and convalescent COVID-19. PBMCs, B-cell-depleted T cells, or T cells were the source of the cDNA or gDNA that made up the material.

Per germline, CDR1 SGHNT and CDR2 YYREEE (reference sequence). The CDR3 runs to 11 residues. Trimming took 4 bases from V and 4 from J, leaving 6 bases between them. As regards this clone: The same CDR3 arises from other DNA sequences in this sample as well.

The repertoire was sequenced with immunoSEQ multiplex PCR; TCRdb's copy has only in-frame clones and lacks some. Of 250,000 to 300,000 clones listed, 86% are singletons. The receptor was isolated from a man aged 18 to 29 with active or convalescent COVID-19. Sequencing used peripheral blood. The genes are TRBV5-4 and TRBJ2-7, with D perhaps TRBD2 (5 bases). CDR3 bases: TGTGCCAGCAGCGCGGGTTACGAGCAGTACTTC. It yields the protein CASSAGYEQYF.